This T cell receptor (beta chain) emerged from a study of cytomegalovirus exposure and HLA in healthy donors (dated by TCRdb to 2016 to 2017). Context from the whole study: In an earlier analysis of under 600 of the donors, approximately 260 Gb of sequence data and 100 million or so unique TCR beta sequences from about 179 million T cells were reported. Because of strong linkage in the cohort, 5 or 6 DR-DQ haplotypes were treated as single units for association and clustering. The number of donors typed differed by locus, with 629-630 for A, B, C, DRB1 and DQB1, roughly 520 for DQA1, over 600 for DPA1, and 472 for DPB1. The study was designed to test whether signatures of past pathogen exposure could be identified by cataloging public T cell receptors. Both class I and class II loci were covered by HLA typing, at four-digit resolution. Every discovery cohort repertoire had been produced on one sequencing platform. On average, roughly 250,000 unique TCR beta nucleotide sequences were sequenced per donor among more than 350 genotyped donors of the cohort, with around 19% of those sequences being non-productive. In a later analysis, previously published TCR beta repertoires from 600 to 850 donors were re-analyzed and high-resolution HLA genotyping was added so that TCR occurrence patterns could be studied. In the later analysis, no new phenotypic data were used to find candidate immune exposures; instead, reliance was placed on TCR beta sequences and their occurrence across donors. An early release covering roughly 600 HLA-typed donors comprised approximately 300 gigabases of sequencing data and tens of millions of unique TCR sequences. An earlier analysis of 587 of the donors used high-throughput TCR beta sequencing to judge whether each TCR beta V gene segment behaved as functional or pseudogenic. Alongside the repertoire data, information on donor age, sex, ethnicity and CMV serostatus was compiled. Besides the first cohort of around 700 subjects, a separate validation cohort made up of some 110 different subjects was used. The T cell repertoires of around 730 subjects were profiled by immunosequencing and related to cytomegalovirus serostatus. Among the approximately 420 genotyped donors, approximately 82% belonged to the genetic ancestry cluster associated with self-reported Caucasian donors. The study combined high-throughput TCR immunosequencing, statistical association of individual TCRs with disease status, and machine learning to predict cytomegalovirus infection status. Genome-wide SNP genotypes for about three fifths of the roughly 700 donors were used in a later genetic analysis, which treated that subset as a discovery cohort. Study-wide conclusions, independent of this receptor: Assigning TCR associations to individual alleles was difficult when HLA alleles, especially DR and DQ, strongly co-occurred. A cluster of highly shared sequence variants was judged likely to be a technical artifact of the sequencing pipeline. The classifier was reported to diagnose cytomegalovirus status with high specificity and sensitivity in both the original and validation cohorts. Sequencing depth was assumed to be roughly uniform across donors in the presence/absence analyses, though that assumption may not hold. Because some donors lacked HLA typing at each locus, the association tests relied only on the typed subset. The authors suggested that the approach could potentially be generalized to other disease states and immunological phenotypes. CMV serostatus was the only immune exposure information available for the cohort. A later genetic analysis reported fewer N-insertions in productive TCRs among donors in an Asian-associated ancestry cluster than the roughly 700-donor mean. Most TCR sequences were seen in very few donors, while some public TCRs were found in many individuals. Some IMGT-functional V segments, including TRBV6-2 and TRBV6-3, could not be told apart with the 87-base-pair reads, so those segments were excluded. According to a later analysis, most CMV-associated TCR beta chains appeared to be HLA-restricted, and the HLA associations seemed to be driven largely by CMV exposure. In this cohort, only TCR beta chains were sequenced, and detectable features were limited by the absence of alpha or paired-chain data. A total of about 150 TCR beta chains were listed by the study as associated with cytomegalovirus. At a false discovery rate of 0.05, a later analysis linked about 17,000 TCR beta sequences to specific HLA alleles. Broadly in line with IMGT annotations, most TCR beta V segments showed up in productive rearrangements about 87% or about 30% of the time in an earlier analysis of several hundred of the donors. A later genetic analysis associated a missense DCLRE1C variant with V-gene and J-gene trimming of TCR beta chains, and an independent cohort replicated the association. A later analysis reported that several top co-occurrence clusters appeared linked to parvovirus B19, influenza, CMV and Epstein-Barr virus. In vitro tests confirmed that a few of the cytomegalovirus-associated TCR beta chains recognize cytomegalovirus antigens. Correlated functional status among segregating V segments might reflect linkage disequilibrium, but an unknown experimental factor could not be ruled out. A further reported finding was that TCR beta sequences accurately predicted the HLA-A and HLA-B alleles for most subjects in the first cohort. In a later analysis, HLA-associated TCR beta chains were found to be more clonally expanded and to have lower generation probabilities than equally common non-associated chains. The earlier analysis of approximately 590 of the donors excluded fewer than 20 rarely observed V segments, including chromosome 9 orphons, because counts were too low. A later analysis found that TCR association rates varied across HLA loci, with DRB1 alleles showing the most associated TCRs and HLA-C alleles the fewest.

The cohort consisted of some 730 healthy bone marrow donors. At the time of sampling, all cohort members were nominally healthy, though unrecorded immune exposures were likely present. The donor was CMV seropositive and was included in the group of approximately 300 seropositive cohort members. Each donor provided a peripheral blood sample, and peripheral blood mononuclear cells were used for TCR beta sequencing. Genomic DNA extraction from the blood cell samples was performed with the Qiagen DNeasy Blood Extraction Kit. The library was built by means of the immunoSEQ multiplex PCR assay. The multiplex PCR relied on a mix of 60 forward primers for TCR Vbeta segments and 13 reverse primers for TCR Jbeta segments. Amplification of the CDR3 region of rearranged TCR beta genes was performed with a multiplex PCR assay on genomic DNA. On the Illumina HiSeq System, the amplified TCR beta libraries were sequenced as 87-base-pair reads. As for how the authors treated the data: Across the 670 or so repertoires, a later analysis counted roughly 84 million unique TCR beta chains, approximately 12 million of which were shared by at least two donors. Raw reads were error-corrected and collapsed into unique sequences with a nearest-neighbor algorithm that merged closely related sequences to remove PCR and sequencing errors. V, D and J gene segments were assigned by aligning CDR3 sequences to IMGT reference sequences. For a sequence to be retained, a match of at least six nucleotides was required to both a V gene segment and a J gene segment. Rearrangements were called productive when the CDR3 lacked stop codons and stayed in frame with V and J; all others were non-productive. CDR3 was defined by IMGT convention, running from the second conserved V-encoded cysteine to the conserved J-encoded phenylalanine. The earlier analysis of around 640 of the donors excluded sequences that lacked an unambiguous match to a single V gene segment. An earlier analysis of fewer than 750 of the donors classified V segments as functional when productive rearrangements were above 56.7% and as segregating when the standard deviation between donors was above 5%. A statistical classification framework was built to diagnose cytomegalovirus status from the catalog of TCR beta chain sequences. A later analysis assigned V and J genes by comparing TCR nucleotide sequences with IMGT/GENE-DB human TR gene sequences. A later analysis assigned CDR3 sequences and most-parsimonious VDJ recombination scenarios with the TCRdist pipeline. A later analysis defined each TCR beta chain by its CDR3 amino acid sequence plus V-gene family, and excluded reads lacking a unique V-gene family. A later analysis removed 592 highly shared, low-generation-probability nucleotide sequences to deal with suspected cross-contamination and a sequencing artifact. A later analysis calculated a clonal expansion index for each public chain from normalized within-repertoire ranks of inferred template counts. A later analysis computed generation probabilities with a VDJ recombination model fitted to out-of-frame rearrangements, and checked the results against IGoR. Hypergeometric tests were used in a later analysis to score TCR-TCR, TCR-HLA and TCR-CMV co-occurrence, with a repertoire-size bias correction applied to the TCR pairs. A later analysis estimated false discovery rates by permuting HLA or CMV assignments 20 times. A later analysis grouped co-occurring TCRs with DBSCAN, adding TCRdist sequence similarity when clustering within HLA-allele-positive subsets. Repertoires with fewer than 30,000 or more than 120,000 public chains were left out of co-occurrence clustering, as were a handful of repertoires with anomalous nucleotide sharing. Imported from immuneACCESS, the table was reduced by TCRdb to in-frame sequences with V and J called. These copies leave out some clones; in studies compared against another copy, an unresolved V gene accounts for under half, and the cause of the remainder is not known. V, J and clone size are those of that table, while D and trimming were read from the DNA. Present in this sample are under 150,000 clones, approximately 79% of which were seen just once. Roughly 6.7% of the sample is taken by the ten largest.

This clone was observed a few times. Its antigen remains unidentified. Base quality data are lacking; no much larger clone is found one base away. According to the germline V gene (reference sequence), CDR1 reads SGHNT and CDR2 reads YYREEE. There are 15 amino acids in the CDR3, from cysteine to phenylalanine inclusive. CDR3 DNA is the only sequence kept; it has 45 bases, read in frame from the first base. Clipping removes 4 bases from V and 4 bases from J, with 6 as the unmatched junction base count. The sample consisted of PBMCs. This receptor was obtained from a woman aged 40-49 years in good health and CMV-seropositive. Recombination connected TRBV5-4 to TRBJ2-1; TRBD2 agrees with 9 junctional bases. The encoded CDR3 is CASSLPGLAYNEQFF. The sequenced DNA is TGTGCCAGCAGCCTACCGGGACTAGCATACAATGAGCAGTTCTTC.